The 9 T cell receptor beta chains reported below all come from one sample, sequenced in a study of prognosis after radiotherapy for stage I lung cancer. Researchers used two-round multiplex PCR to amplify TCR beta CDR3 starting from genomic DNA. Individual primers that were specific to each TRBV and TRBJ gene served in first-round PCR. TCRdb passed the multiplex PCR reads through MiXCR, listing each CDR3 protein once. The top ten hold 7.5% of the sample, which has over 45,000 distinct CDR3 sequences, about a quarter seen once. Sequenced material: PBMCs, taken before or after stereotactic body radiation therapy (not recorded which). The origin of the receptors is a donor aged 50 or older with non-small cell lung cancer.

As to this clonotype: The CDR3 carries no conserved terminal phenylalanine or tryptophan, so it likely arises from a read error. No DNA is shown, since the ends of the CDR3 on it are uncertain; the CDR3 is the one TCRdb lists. CDR3 region: CASSPDGTVNTEALL. The chain carries TRBV11-3 and TRBJ1-1; TRBD1 is taken as the D call from the table, unchecked against the DNA. Termini included, the CDR3 measures 15 amino acids. Germline assignment: CDR1 SGHNT and CDR2 YENEEA.

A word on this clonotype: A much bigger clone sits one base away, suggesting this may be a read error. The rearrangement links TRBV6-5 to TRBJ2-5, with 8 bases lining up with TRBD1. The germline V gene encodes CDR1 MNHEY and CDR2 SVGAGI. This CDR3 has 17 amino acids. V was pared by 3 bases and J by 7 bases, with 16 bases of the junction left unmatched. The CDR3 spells CASSYTYPDRGEGTQYF. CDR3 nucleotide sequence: TGTGCCAGCAGTTATACTTACCCTGACAGGGGCGAAGGGACCCAGTACTTC.

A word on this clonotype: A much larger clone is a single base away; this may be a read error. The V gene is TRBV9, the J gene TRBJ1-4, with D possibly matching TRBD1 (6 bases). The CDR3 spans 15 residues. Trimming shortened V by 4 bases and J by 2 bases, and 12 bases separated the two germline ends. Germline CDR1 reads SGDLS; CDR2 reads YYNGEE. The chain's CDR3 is CASSTGGRTNEKLFF. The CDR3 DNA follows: TGTGCCAGCAGCACTGGGGGGCGGACTAATGAAAAACTGTTTTTT.

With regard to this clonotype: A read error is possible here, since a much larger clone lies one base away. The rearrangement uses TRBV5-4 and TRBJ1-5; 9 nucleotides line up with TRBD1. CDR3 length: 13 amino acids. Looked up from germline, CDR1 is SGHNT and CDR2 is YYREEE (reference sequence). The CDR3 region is CTSSLGQGQPQHF. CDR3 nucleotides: TGTACCAGCAGCTTGGGACAGGGCCAGCCCCAGCATTTT.

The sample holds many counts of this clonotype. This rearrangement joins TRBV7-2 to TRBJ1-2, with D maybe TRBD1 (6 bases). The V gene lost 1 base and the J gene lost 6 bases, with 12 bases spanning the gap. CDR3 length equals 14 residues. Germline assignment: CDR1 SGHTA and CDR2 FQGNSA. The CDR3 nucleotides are TGTGCCAGCAGCTTAGTGGCAGGGGAGAATGGCTACACCTTC. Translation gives CASSLVAGENGYTF.

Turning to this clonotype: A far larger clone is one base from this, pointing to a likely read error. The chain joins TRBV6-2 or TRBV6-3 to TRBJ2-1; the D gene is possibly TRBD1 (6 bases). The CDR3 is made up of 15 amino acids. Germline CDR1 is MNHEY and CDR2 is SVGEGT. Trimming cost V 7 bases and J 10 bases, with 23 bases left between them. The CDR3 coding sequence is TGTGCCAGCAACCGGCCACAGGGTTTCTCCTACGAGCAGTTCTTC. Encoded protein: CASNRPQGFSYEQFF.

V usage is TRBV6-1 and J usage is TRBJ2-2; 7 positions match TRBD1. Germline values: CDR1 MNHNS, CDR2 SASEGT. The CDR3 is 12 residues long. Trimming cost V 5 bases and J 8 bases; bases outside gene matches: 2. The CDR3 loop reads CASSTTGGELFF. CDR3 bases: TGTGCCAGCAGTACGACAGGGGGGGAGCTGTTTTTT.

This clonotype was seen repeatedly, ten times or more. In DNA, the CDR3 is TGTGCCAGCAGGGTAACAGGGGCGGACACTGAAGCTTTCTTT. As protein: CASRVTGADTEAFF. The chain combines TRBV12-3 or TRBV12-4 with TRBJ1-1; 7 bases agree with TRBD1. The V and J ends lost 6 bases and 3 bases, in that order; junction bases with no gene match: 7. The CDR3 length is 14 residues.

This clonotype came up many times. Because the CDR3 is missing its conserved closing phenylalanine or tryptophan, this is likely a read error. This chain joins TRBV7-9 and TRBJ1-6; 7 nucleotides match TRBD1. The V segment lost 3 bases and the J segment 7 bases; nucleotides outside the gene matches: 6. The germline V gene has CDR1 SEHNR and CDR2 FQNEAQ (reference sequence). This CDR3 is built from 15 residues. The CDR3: CASSFDRVANSPLHS. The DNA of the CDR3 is TGTGCCAGCAGCTTCGACAGGGTTGCGAATTCACCCCTCCACTCT.